The 27 T cell receptor beta chains in this list originate from one sample, sequenced in a study of T-cell reconstitution after alpha-beta-depleted transplantation in children. Researchers prepared the TCRbeta library using unique molecular identifiers, the study reports. TCRdb analysed the PCR reads with MiXCR anew, one entry per CDR3 protein. The table lists approximately 520,000 distinct CDR3 sequences, 32% of them singletons, with approximately 2.3% in the top ten. The sample in question was PBMCs from the stem cell graft donor, obtained from the stem cell graft. The receptor set was obtained from a human donor who donated a stem cell graft to a child with aplastic anemia.

The table lists this clonotype with a few counts. J is TRBJ2-3 and V is TRBV30; D gene uncertain. Germline CDR1 GTSNPN, CDR2 SVGIG (reference sequence). The V and J ends lost 2 bases and 3 bases respectively, with 6 bases between them. The CDR3 totals 12 residues. CDR3 DNA sequence: TGTGCCTGGAGTACGACTACAGATACGCAGTATTTT. Residues: CAWSTTTDTQYF.

This clonotype occurred a few times. V usage is TRBV28 and J usage is TRBJ1-5; 9 nucleotides match TRBD1. The V gene end was trimmed by 5 bases and the J gene end by 3 bases; junction bases not matched to a gene: 14. This CDR3 region has 18 residues. Germline loops: CDR1 MDHEN, CDR2 SYDVKM. The CDR3 reads CASSTEKIRQGVNQPQHF. The CDR3 DNA is TGTGCCAGCAGTACCGAAAAAATAAGACAGGGGGTCAATCAGCCCCAGCATTTT.

In its sample, this clonotype was seen a few times. The rearrangement joins TRBV19 to TRBJ1-5; TRBD1 is a possible D gene (5 bases). The germline V gene has CDR1 LNHDA and CDR2 SQIVND (reference sequence). The CDR3 consists of 16 residues. V lost 3 bases to trimming and J lost 2 bases, with 14 bases between them. The CDR3 sequence: CASSIGGKGRNQPQHF. Written as DNA, the CDR3 is TGTGCCAGTAGTATCGGCGGGAAGGGACGCAATCAGCCCCAGCATTTT.

The rearrangement links TRBV6-5 to TRBJ2-7; no clear D. The ends were cut back, 4 bases at V and 4 bases at J, with 8 bases in the middle. Germline loops: CDR1 MNHEY, CDR2 SVGAGI. CDR3 size: 12 residues. Written as DNA, the CDR3 is TGTGCCAGCAGTTCGCCCCGTTACGAGCAGTACTTC. Encoded protein: CASSSPRYEQYF.

This clonotype is a singleton in its sample. The chain combines TRBV15 with TRBJ2-7, with a tentative D call TRBD1 (5 bases). Trimming left V 5 bases short and J 4 bases short, with 15 bases between. Germline V lookup: CDR1 LNHNV, CDR2 YYDKDF (reference sequence). This CDR3 is 14 amino acids long. CDR3 amino acids: CATSDSWLGYEQYF. In nucleotides, the CDR3 is TGTGCCACCAGCGACAGCTGGCTAGGGTACGAGCAGTACTTC.

This clonotype showed up just a few times. This rearrangement joins TRBV6-1 to TRBJ1-5, with 8 nucleotides matching TRBD1. Germline V gene data show CDR1 as MNHNS and CDR2 as SASEGT. This CDR3 has 15 amino acids. The junction had 5 bases not matched to a gene; V was cut back by 6 bases and J by 1 base. The CDR3 bases are TGTGCCAGCAGGGCAGGGGGCGGAAGCAATCAGCCCCAGCATTTT. The encoded protein is CASRAGGGSNQPQHF.

This clonotype was seen only a few times. The gene calls are TRBV30 and TRBJ1-4; no firm D call. In germline, CDR1 is GTSNPN, CDR2 SVGIG (reference sequence). Trimming left V 0 bases short and J 5 bases short, with 10 bases between. This CDR3 region has 14 residues. The CDR3 is CAWSVSGPNEKLFF. CDR3 coding DNA: TGTGCCTGGAGTGTGTCGGGCCCCAATGAAAAACTGTTTTTT.

This rearrangement joins TRBV20-1 to TRBJ2-1; D is undetermined. The CDR3 covers 13 residues. Germline CDR1 DFQATT, CDR2 SNEGSKA (reference sequence). Trimming left V 3 bases short and J 2 bases short, with 8 bases between. This CDR3 reads CSARDGPYNEQFF. As DNA, the CDR3 is TGCAGTGCTAGGGACGGGCCCTACAATGAGCAGTTCTTC.

This clonotype was detected only a few times. This sequence joins TRBV29-1 and TRBJ1-1; no firm D call. Germline CDR1 reads SQVTM; CDR2 reads ANQGSEA. The V gene lost 3 bases and the J gene lost 2 bases, with 7 bases spanning the gap. This CDR3 region has 12 residues. CDR3 nucleotides: TGCAGCGTTGATGTAATTAACACTGAAGCTTTCTTT. Its translation: CSVDVINTEAFF.

This clonotype was seen only a few times. The rearrangement links TRBV29-1 to TRBJ2-1; TRBD2 agrees at 10 bases. With V trimmed by 5 bases and J by 9 bases, 7 bases remained unmatched. The CDR3 contains 13 residues. From germline, CDR1 is SQVTM and CDR2 ANQGSEA. CDR3 residues: CSVPTSGMPEQFF. The CDR3 DNA reads as TGCAGCGTTCCCACTAGCGGGATGCCTGAGCAGTTCTTC.

This rearrangement joins TRBV27 to TRBJ2-1, with 14 bases that match TRBD2. The CDR3 contains 13 residues. V lost 9 bases, J lost 9 bases, and 4 bases stayed unmatched. From germline, CDR1 is MNHEY and CDR2 SMNVEV (reference sequence). CDR3 sequence: CASGTSGRGEQFF. The CDR3, as DNA: TGTGCCAGTGGGACTAGCGGGAGAGGTGAGCAGTTCTTC.

V usage is TRBV6-2 or TRBV6-3 and J usage is TRBJ1-2; D not certain. Germline V gene sequence: CDR1 MNHEY, CDR2 SVGEGT. Trimming took 8 bases from V and 5 from J, leaving 18 bases between them. The CDR3 totals 14 residues. CDR3 region: CASVSDPLTYGYTF. Written as DNA, the CDR3 is TGTGCCAGCGTTTCAGACCCACTCACATATGGCTACACCTTC.

V usage is TRBV24-1 and J usage is TRBJ2-1; D is perhaps TRBD1 (5 bases). V gave up 3 bases and J gave up 3 bases, with 5 bases separating them. CDR3 length equals 13 residues. Germline V lookup: CDR1 KGHDR, CDR2 SFDVKD. CDR3 in amino acids: CATSDGHYNEQFF. The CDR3 nucleotides read TGTGCCACCAGTGATGGACACTACAATGAGCAGTTCTTC.

The V gene is TRBV20-1, the J gene TRBJ2-1; TRBD1 might be the D (6 bases). Trimming took off 5 bases at V and 4 bases at J, with 15 bases between the two ends. Germline V lookup: CDR1 DFQATT, CDR2 SNEGSKA (reference sequence). CDR3 length: 14 amino acids. The CDR3, as DNA: TGCAGTGCTGATATCGACAGGCCATACAATGAGCAGTTCTTC. As protein: CSADIDRPYNEQFF.

V is TRBV7-2 and J is TRBJ2-1, with 11 positions matching TRBD1. Per the germline V gene, CDR1 is SGHTA and CDR2 is FQGNSA. V was clipped by 2 bases and J by 9 bases; unmatched bases: 6. This CDR3 comprises 15 residues. CDR3 in amino acids: CASSLFGQGAGEQFF. As DNA, the CDR3 is TGTGCCAGCAGCTTATTTGGACAGGGGGCGGGTGAGCAGTTCTTC.

This clonotype was found a few times. The chain recombines TRBV7-2 with TRBJ2-1, with 14 bases lining up with TRBD2. Germline loops: CDR1 SGHTA, CDR2 FQGNSA. CDR3 length: 16 residues. J gave up 9 bases and V 4 bases, and 8 bases lay outside the gene matches. CDR3 protein: CASSSRTSGRRSEQFF. The CDR3, as DNA: TGTGCCAGCAGCTCTCGGACTAGCGGGAGGCGGAGTGAGCAGTTCTTC. Full variable domain (remainder filled in from reference TRBV7-2 and TRBJ2-1): GAGVSQSPSNKVTEKGKDVELRCDPISGHTALYWYRQSLGQGLEFLIYFQGNSAPDKSGLPSDRFSAERTGGSVSTLTIQRTQQEDSAVYLCASSSRTSGRRSEQFFGPGTRLTVL.

CDR3 residues: CASSTRGNEQFF. CDR3 in DNA: TGTGCCAGCAGTACTAGGGGAAATGAGCAGTTCTTC. The rearrangement joins TRBV12-3 or TRBV12-4 to TRBJ2-1; D assignment may be TRBD1 or TRBD2 (5 bases each). The CDR3 runs to 12 residues. The V gene lost 5 bases and the J gene lost 7 bases, with 9 bases spanning the gap.

This clonotype is large by share. The chain joins TRBV7-6 to TRBJ2-7, with D hard to call. The CDR3 runs 13 residues. Germline V gene sequence: CDR1 SGHVS, CDR2 FNYEAQ. V lost 1 base to trimming and J lost 5 bases, with 9 bases between them. The CDR3 sequence: CASSLDFGDEQYF. The CDR3 DNA sequence: TGTGCCAGCAGCTTAGATTTTGGGGACGAGCAGTACTTC.

This clonotype was observed a handful of times. The DNA for the CDR3 is TGTGCCAGCAGCCAAGAAGCCCACGGACGCAATCAGCCCCAGCATTTT. The encoded protein is CASSQEAHGRNQPQHF. The chain couples TRBV4-2 to TRBJ1-5; no firm D call. Germline CDR1 LGHNA, CDR2 YNFKEQ. CDR3 length: 16 residues. Trimming took off 0 bases at V and 2 bases at J, with 11 bases between the two ends.

The chain couples TRBV12-5 to TRBJ2-2; 9 bases align to TRBD2. The CDR3 contains 18 residues. V trimming: 0 bases; J trimming: 2 bases; junction bases outside the gene matches: 7. The germline V gene encodes CDR1 LGHNT and CDR2 FRNRAP. This CDR3 is CASGLVRSGSQNTGELFF. CDR3 sequence (DNA): TGTGCTAGTGGTTTGGTTCGTAGCGGGAGCCAAAACACCGGGGAGCTGTTTTTT. The complete variable domain, with remaining parts taken from reference TRBV12-5 and TRBJ2-2, reads DARVTQTPRHKVTEMGQEVTMRCQPILGHNTVFWYRQTMMQGLELLAYFRNRAPLDDSGMPKDRFSAEMPDATLATLKIQPSEPRDSAVYFCASGLVRSGSQNTGELFFGEGSRLTVL.

This sequence joins TRBV28 and TRBJ2-7; the match to TRBD2 covers 10 bases. This CDR3 region has 16 residues. Germline CDR1 reads MDHEN; CDR2 reads SYDVKM. The trim removed 5 bases at V and 0 bases at J, leaving 7 bases unmatched. DNA of the CDR3: TGTGCCAGCAGTATTATAGCGGGAGGCCCCTCCTACGAGCAGTACTTC. Residues: CASSIIAGGPSYEQYF.

This clonotype was counted many times. The chain joins TRBV7-9 to TRBJ1-3; 9 positions match TRBD1. The CDR3 runs to 15 residues. The germline CDR1 and CDR2 sequences are SEHNR and FQNEAQ (reference sequence). V gave up 5 bases and J gave up 2 bases; unmatched junction bases: 4. The CDR3 region has the DNA TGTGCCAGCAGCCACCGGGACAGGGCTGGAAACACCATATATTTT. Translating it yields CASSHRDRAGNTIYF.

The chain links TRBV19 to TRBJ2-1; D is perhaps TRBD1 (6 bases). Germline CDR1 and CDR2: LNHDA and SQIVND (reference sequence). Trimming left V 7 bases short and J 3 bases short, with 16 bases between. The CDR3 has 15 amino acids. This chain's CDR3 is CASTSTGNHYNEQFF. The CDR3 region has the DNA TGTGCCAGTACCTCAACAGGGAACCACTACAATGAGCAGTTCTTC.

This clonotype has a handful of counts. This chain joins TRBV29-1 and TRBJ2-3; D is uncertain. Germline V gene data show CDR1 as SQVTM and CDR2 as ANQGSEA. The V and J ends lost 1 base and 2 bases respectively, with 7 bases between them. This CDR3 has 13 amino acids. The CDR3 region is CSVEGRYTDTQYF. In DNA form, the CDR3 reads TGCAGCGTTGAAGGGCGGTACACAGATACGCAGTATTTT.

V and J are TRBV5-4 and TRBJ2-7; D not resolved. Trimming pared 3 bases from V and 7 bases from J, leaving 11 bases between. The CDR3 runs 12 residues. From germline, CDR1 is SGHNT and CDR2 YYREEE (reference sequence). CDR3 bases: TGTGCCAGCAGCTCGGTGGTGCGGGAGCAGTACGTC. This codes for CASSSVVREQYV.

The rearrangement joins TRBV20-1 to TRBJ2-5; D may be TRBD1 (6 bases). Trimming cost V 5 bases and J 5 bases, with 15 bases left between them. Germline CDR1 is DFQATT and CDR2 is SNEGSKA (reference sequence). The CDR3 loop spans 13 amino acids. CDR3 DNA sequence: TGCAGTGCTTGGGGACACCCGGGGGAGACCCAGTACTTC. This codes for CSAWGHPGETQYF.

The chain joins TRBV7-2 to TRBJ2-3; the D is unclear. CDR3 length: 14 residues. CDR1 is SGHTA and CDR2 is FQGNSA in the germline V gene. Trimming left V 5 bases short and J 1 base short, with 10 bases between. The CDR3 loop is CASSASWGTDTQYF. In nucleotides, the CDR3 is TGTGCCAGCAGCGCTTCCTGGGGCACAGATACGCAGTATTTT. Combining the CDR3 with reference TRBV7-2 and TRBJ2-3 gives the whole variable domain GAGVSQSPSNKVTEKGKDVELRCDPISGHTALYWYRQSLGQGLEFLIYFQGNSAPDKSGLPSDRFSAERTGGSVSTLTIQRTQQEDSAVYLCASSASWGTDTQYFGPGTRLTVL.